This T cell receptor beta chain is drawn from a study of T cells in Graves' hyperthyroidism and ophthalmopathy (dated by TCRdb to between 2017 and 2020). About the full investigation: Peripheral blood was collected at initial diagnosis, before any treatment. TCR Vbeta CDR3 sequencing of around 130 peripheral blood samples (approximately 44 ophthalmopathy, 75 to 80 hyperthyroidism and some 17 progressor patients) is reported in the paper. To identify distinguishing TCR V-J signatures, a discovery cohort of 90 to 100 patients was used, comprising 43 with Graves' ophthalmopathy and some 60 with stable Graves' hyperthyroidism. After blood sampling, hyperthyroidism patients were treated with methimazole at a starting dose of 30 mg daily, and ophthalmopathy patients were treated with high-dose intravenous methylprednisolone. In several Graves' hyperthyroidism patients, the study also compared T-cell repertoires from thyroid tissue with T-cell repertoires from blood. Whether ophthalmopathy could be predicted prospectively was tested in an independent validation cohort made up of approximately 19 hyperthyroidism patients plus 17 patients who later progressed to ophthalmopathy. The approximately 100 discovery patients were divided at random into training and test sets in a 7:3 ratio. Overall study outcomes, separate from this receptor: Most expanded thyroid clonotypes (frequency above 0.001) were also found in blood, which suggests that blood repertoires may mirror thyroid immune responses. Sample size was not statistically predetermined, and blinding of investigators to group allocation was not performed. A 13 V-J signature model separated ophthalmopathy from stable hyperthyroidism, with 87.88% sensitivity and just under 84% specificity in cross-validation and 80%/75% in testing. During validation, the model predicted progression to ophthalmopathy a median of around 6 months ahead of onset, with around 65% sensitivity and 72% to 80% specificity.

The TCR beta CDR3 regions were amplified from the RNA transcripts. For the first round of RT-PCR on the TCR CDR3, the HTBI primer set was used together with the Qiagen OneStep RT-PCR kit. The libraries were constructed in a second round of multiplex PCR and then size-selected and purified. Libraries were sequenced paired-end with 100 bp reads on an Illumina HiSeq2000. Concerning the study's data processing: Raw data were processed with SOAPnuke, discarding reads with adapters, uncalled bases, mean Phred below 15, or no exact constant-primer or identifier match. COPE v1.2.5 was used to merge the high-quality paired reads, and each unique nucleotide sequence was defined as a clonotype. Clonotypes were aligned to IMGT TRBV, TRBD and TRBJ reference segments using MiTCR v1.1. Only V-J combinations with frequency above 0.0001, covering about 99% of repertoires, were analysed. The TCS score was defined as the ratio of F50 (clonal expansion) to E x V (chaos), calculated using BLOSUM62-based TCRdist between CDR3 peptides within each V-J. Welch's t-statistics and random forest reduced 500 to 650 V-J features to 10 to 15, which were used in a naive Bayes classifier (R e1071). TCRdb reanalyzed the raw reads on its own, using fastp at Q25 for trimming and MiXCR for clone calling, and kept in-frame beta chains. Duplicate CDR3 protein sequences are folded into a single record with the most common DNA and genes. The V and J calls, along with clone size, are taken from TCRdb and not from the paper's own processing. This sample is represented by roughly 180,000 distinct CDR3 sequences; roughly 9.4% of them were singletons. The top ten clones comprise roughly a fifth of the sample.

The V and J ends are trimmed by 0 bases and 0 bases, leaving 12 bases between them. CDR1 and CDR2, looked up from the germline V gene, are MGHRA and YSYEKL. The CDR3, from cysteine to phenylalanine, totals 16 residues. The only DNA kept is the CDR3, 48 bases in frame from the first base. Concerning this clonotype: Its antigen is unknown. Base quality data are lacking; no much larger clone is found one base away.

Hyperthyroidism patients were newly diagnosed, with disease duration under 2 months, and aged 18 to 65 years. Exclusion was applied to patients with uncontrolled infections, other autoimmune diseases, pregnancy or lactation. Diagnoses were established on the basis of clinical symptoms, serum thyroxine and TRAb, thyroid ultrasound, and orbital computed tomography. Blood from progressor patients was drawn when they were first diagnosed with hyperthyroidism, before any ophthalmopathy symptoms appeared. PBMCs were separated from roughly 9.3 ml of fresh peripheral blood using Ficoll-Paque density gradient centrifugation. Progressor patients were first diagnosed with Graves' hyperthyroidism and then developed ophthalmopathy during follow-up. Trizol reagent was used to extract total RNA, and RNA quality was then checked on an Agilent 2100 Bioanalyzer.

The rearranged segments are TRBV4-1 and TRBJ2-7, with a weak D call of TRBD2 (5 bases match). The sequencing input was blood. The sequence was collected from a woman aged 18-29 years with Graves' hyperthyroidism that later progressed to Graves' ophthalmopathy. The bases are TGCGCCAGCAGCCAAGAGGTCTCTAGCAGCTCCTACGAGCAGTACTTC. Translated, it reads CASSQEVSSSSYEQYF.